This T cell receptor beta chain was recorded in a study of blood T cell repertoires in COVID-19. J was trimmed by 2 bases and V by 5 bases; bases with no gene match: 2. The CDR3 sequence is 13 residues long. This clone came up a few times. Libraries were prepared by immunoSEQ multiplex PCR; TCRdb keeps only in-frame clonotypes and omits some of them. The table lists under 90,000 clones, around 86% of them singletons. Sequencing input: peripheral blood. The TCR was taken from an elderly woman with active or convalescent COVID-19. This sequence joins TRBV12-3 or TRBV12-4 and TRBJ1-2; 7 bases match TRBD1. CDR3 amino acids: CASSVGQNYGYTF. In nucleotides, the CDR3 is TGTGCCAGCAGTGTGGGACAGAACTATGGCTACACCTTC.